These T cell receptor beta chains were read from a single sample in a study of T cells in Graves' hyperthyroidism and ophthalmopathy. Via MiXCR, TCRdb re-called the multiplex PCR reads, giving one row per CDR3 protein. The repertoire holds about 540,000 distinct CDR3 sequences, around 46% seen once, with about 7.8% in the top ten. The sample comprised peripheral blood or thyroid tissue (not recorded which). The receptors come from a young woman with Graves' hyperthyroidism. Each CDR3 is given with its conserved first and last residue.

v_call: TRBV2
cdr3_aa: CASRDTGTSWTYEQYF

v_call: TRBV19
cdr3_aa: CASSIGQNTEAFF

v_call: TRBV5-1
cdr3_aa: CASKGSAQETQYF

v_call: TRBV7-9
cdr3_aa: CASSLALHYGYTF

v_call: TRBV7-9
cdr3_aa: CASSLGTTEAFF

v_call: TRBV7-9
cdr3_aa: CASSITGNRGPNTEAFF

v_call: TRBV5-1
cdr3_aa: CASSSTGTSVTYEQYF

v_call: TRBV24-1
cdr3_aa: CATSEGVLNEKLFF

v_call: TRBV10-3
cdr3_aa: CAISGAAGDGQPQHF

v_call: TRBV2
cdr3_aa: CASVGTGNSNQPQHF

v_call: TRBV14
cdr3_aa: CASSHDSFEAFF

v_call: TRBV7-2
cdr3_aa: CAIPDTNTGELFF

v_call: TRBV7-7
cdr3_aa: CASSLLHREEAFF

v_call: TRBV2
cdr3_aa: CASSGPRANYGYTF

v_call: TRBV2
cdr3_aa: CASTGRENQPQHF

v_call: TRBV10-3
cdr3_aa: CAISELGQPQHF

v_call: TRBV19
cdr3_aa: CASNWDRESTEAFF

v_call: TRBV19
cdr3_aa: CASSMRSSGAYEQYF

v_call: TRBV25-1
cdr3_aa: CASSSRLQGAGTEAFF

v_call: TRBV5-1
cdr3_aa: CASRLGQIGELFF

v_call: TRBV10-3
cdr3_aa: CASGQNQPQHF

v_call: TRBV12-3/TRBV12-4
cdr3_aa: CASRTGFDEQYF

v_call: TRBV2
cdr3_aa: CASNGGQGNSPLHF